Here is one T cell receptor beta chain with its context. The clone's antigen remains unknown. Qualities for individual bases were not recorded, and no much larger clone is one base off. For repertoire sequencing, the TCR beta CDR3 regions were amplified from RNA transcripts. HTBI primers and the Qiagen OneStep RT-PCR kit were used in a first-round RT-PCR, which was followed by a second-round multiplex PCR, size selection and purification. Libraries were sequenced on an Illumina HiSeq2000 using paired-end 100 bp reads. Processing in the source paper ran as follows. SOAPnuke was used to process the reads, removing any read that contained adapters or uncalled bases, had a mean Phred below 15, or lacked an exact match to the constant primer or identifier. COPE v1.2.5 was used to merge the high-quality paired reads. Each unique nucleotide sequence was defined as a clonotype, and clonotypes were aligned to IMGT TRB V, D and J references with MiTCR v1.1. Only V-J combinations with frequency above 0.0001 were analysed, covering around 99% of repertoires. A TCR clonal expansion and chaos score per V-J combination was defined as the ratio of F50 clonal expansion to chaos observed in the TCRdist matrix. Welch's t-statistics and random forest were used to reduce features to about 14 V-J combinations, which were fed into a naive Bayes classifier. Thyroid-blood repertoire similarity was quantified with the Morisita-Horn index. Using fastp at Q25 and MiXCR, TCRdb reprocessed the public reads and kept productive beta chains. Every distinct CDR3 protein forms one entry, paired with its most common genes and DNA. The V and J calls were not made by the authors but by TCRdb's processing. The sample table shows more than 1,000,000 distinct CDR3 sequences, and less than 45% are seen once. Approximately 12% of the sample is in the top ten clones.

The sample comes from a study of Graves' ophthalmopathy and Graves' hyperthyroidism (dated by TCRdb to between 2018 and 2020). Turning to the overall study: Stable hyperthyroidism was defined as no progression to ophthalmopathy within 18 months of follow-up. To tell Graves' ophthalmopathy apart from Graves' hyperthyroidism, and to predict which patients would progress to ophthalmopathy, the study relied on TCR beta repertoire signatures. In total, approximately 140 blood samples were TCR-sequenced: 40 to 45 ophthalmopathy, approximately 80 hyperthyroidism and around 17 hyperthyroidism-to-ophthalmopathy patients. To explore V-J signatures that separate ophthalmopathy from hyperthyroidism, a discovery set of 100 patients was enrolled, consisting of 43 with ophthalmopathy and 55 to 65 with stable hyperthyroidism. An independent validation cohort comprised 18 hyperthyroidism patients and roughly 15 patients who later progressed from hyperthyroidism to ophthalmopathy. In about 6 hyperthyroidism patients, T-cell repertoires of thyroid tissue and blood were compared. Following sampling, methimazole starting at 30 mg daily was administered to hyperthyroidism patients, and high-dose intravenous methylprednisolone was administered to ophthalmopathy patients.

The V end loses 8 bases and the J end loses 4 bases, and a stretch of 9 bases separates them. CDR1 and CDR2 are drawn from the germline V gene: SNHLY, FYNNEI. Measured from the cysteine to the phenylalanine, the CDR3 is 11 residues long. The entry retains the CDR3 DNA only, 33 bases that are in frame from base 1. The hyperthyroidism patients were 18 to 65 years old and newly diagnosed, with a disease duration of less than 2 months. Patients were excluded if they had other autoimmune diseases, uncontrolled infections, pregnancy or lactation. Diagnosis relied on clinical symptoms, serum thyroxine, TRAb, thyroid ultrasound and orbital computed tomography. Trizol reagent was used to extract the total RNA, and its quality was then checked on an Agilent 2100 Bioanalyzer. The paper's findings and limits, for the study overall: In validation, the model predicted ophthalmopathy progression with about 70% sensitivity and roughly 72% specificity; roughly 11 predicted patients were CT-confirmed with GO in a median of around 6 months. In cross-validation, the 13-signature model distinguished ophthalmopathy from stable hyperthyroidism with 87.88% sensitivity and approximately 81% specificity, while in the test set the corresponding values were 80% and 75%. Sample size was not statistically predetermined, and group allocation was not concealed from the investigators. Most of the expanded thyroid clonotypes with a frequency above 0.001 were also detected in blood, and it was suggested that the thyroid immune response may be reflected by blood repertoires.

The chain joins TRBV2 to TRBJ2-7, and the D gene may be TRBD2, 5 bases matching. This TCR derives from an adult man with Graves' hyperthyroidism. Sequenced sample: peripheral blood or thyroid tissue (not recorded which). The DNA sequence follows: TGTGCCAGCGGGAGAGAATACGAGCAGTACTTC. This encodes CASGREYEQYF.